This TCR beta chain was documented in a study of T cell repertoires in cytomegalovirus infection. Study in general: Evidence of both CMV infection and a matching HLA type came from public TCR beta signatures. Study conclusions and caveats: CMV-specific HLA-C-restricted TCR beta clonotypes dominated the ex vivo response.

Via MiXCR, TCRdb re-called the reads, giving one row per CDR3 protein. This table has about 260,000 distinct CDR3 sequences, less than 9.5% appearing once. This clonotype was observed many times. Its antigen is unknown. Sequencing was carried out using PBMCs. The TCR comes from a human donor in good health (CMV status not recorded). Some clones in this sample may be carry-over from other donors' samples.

CDR3 sequence: CASSIMGSSGANVLTF. Written as DNA, the CDR3 is TGTGCCAGCAGTATCATGGGGAGCTCTGGGGCCAACGTCCTGACTTTC. The V and J genes are TRBV7-2 and TRBJ2-6; tentative D call: TRBD2 (5 bases). V lost 6 bases and J lost 0, with 12 bases in between. This CDR3 has 16 amino acids. The germline gives CDR1 SGHTA, CDR2 FQGNSA.